This TCR beta chain was recovered during a study of blood T cell repertoires in COVID-19. Background on the study: COVID-19 samples, acute and convalescent, were from the United States, Italy and Spain.

Trimming shortened V by 6 bases and J by 6 bases, and 8 bases separated the two germline ends. CDR1 and CDR2 (germline): ENHRY, SYGVKD. The CDR3 totals 11 residues. In the original analysis: Quantification of nucleated cells was approximated via reference gene primer amplification. Clones were read by immunoSEQ multiplex PCR, and TCRdb kept only the in-frame ones, dropping some. The V and J calls and the clone size are those of that table, but D and trimming were determined from the DNA. This sample has 250,000 or so clones; 90% occur once, and the top ten carry approximately 2.3%. This clonotype was obtained from a woman aged 55-70 years with COVID-19, enrolled during active disease. Sequences were obtained from peripheral blood. The chain combines TRBV10-3 with TRBJ1-1; D unresolved. The CDR3 DNA reads as TGTGCCATCAGGGTGGGCTCTGAAGCTTTCTTT. Protein: CAIRVGSEAFF.